This TCR beta chain was sequenced during a study of blood T cell dynamics during melanoma immunotherapy. Study-level information: First-line therapy was either pembrolizumab or nivolumab with ipilimumab for metastatic melanoma.

This CDR3 has 16 amino acids. With V trimmed by 6 bases and J by 4 bases, 15 bases remained unmatched. Germline-derived CDR1 and CDR2 are SGHTA and FQGNSA. The assay received all extracted DNA from sorted CD8+ subsets. Sequencing used immunoSEQ multiplex PCR; TCRdb keeps in-frame clones, though not all of them. In the table there are approximately 13,000 clones, around 90% of which are singletons. Points from the study as a whole: Cell-free DNA CDR3 sequences most resembled the immune-effector CD8+ subset, which was also most clonal.

Time point defined: week 3, after first cycle of checkpoint inhibitor. Disease control meant complete response, partial response or stable disease at 12 weeks. Comments on this clone: What it recognizes is unknown.

The chain carries TRBV7-2 and TRBJ2-7, with TRBD2 identical over 7 bases. The clonotype was recovered from a human donor with melanoma. The sequencing here drew on effector memory CD8+ T cells from blood, taken from a patient treated with checkpoint blockade. In nucleotides, the CDR3 is TGTGCCAGCAGTTTTAGCGGGCTACAACCGACTTACGAGCAGTACTTC. Its protein product is CASSFSGLQPTYEQYF.